Listed here are 7 T cell receptor beta chains from one sample, sequenced in a study of blood T cell repertoires in COVID-19. Using immunoSEQ multiplex PCR, the repertoire was profiled, and TCRdb retains in-frame clones only, with some absent. The table records around 150,000 clones, around nine tenths of them present only once. Sequencing was done on a sample of peripheral blood. These receptors all come from a woman aged 40 to 50 with acute or convalescent COVID-19.

The CDR3, as DNA: TGCAGTGCTCTACAGGGAGGCTACACCTTC. This gives the protein CSALQGGYTF. The genes are TRBV20-1 and TRBJ1-2; D possibly corresponds to TRBD1 (6 bases). Germline lookup yields CDR1 DFQATT and CDR2 SNEGSKA (reference sequence). Trimming pared 5 bases from V and 8 bases from J, leaving 9 bases between. The CDR3 has 10 amino acids.

The genes are TRBV19 and TRBJ1-2, with TRBD1 as a possible D gene (6 bases). V lost 10 bases to trimming and J lost 8 bases, with 14 bases between them. The V gene's germline CDR1 is LNHDA and CDR2 SQIVND (reference sequence). The CDR3 runs to 11 residues. CDR3 in amino acids: CATLTGRGYTF. The DNA for the CDR3 is TGTGCCACCCTGACAGGAAGAGGCTACACCTTC. Based on the CDR3 plus reference TRBV19 and TRBJ1-2, the full variable domain is DGGITQSPKYLFRKEGQNVTLSCEQNLNHDAMYWYRQDPGQGLRLIYYSQIVNDFQKGDIAEGYSVSREKKESFPLTVTSAQKNPTAFYLCATLTGRGYTFGSGTRLTVV.

The chain combines TRBV7-2 with TRBJ2-7; a weak D match, TRBD2 (5 bases). The CDR3 covers 13 residues. V dropped 5 bases and J dropped 1 base, with 9 bases sitting between them. The V gene's germline CDR1 is SGHTA and CDR2 FQGNSA. CDR3 in amino acids: CASSRTRSYEQYF. CDR3 DNA: TGTGCCAGCAGCCGCACTAGATCCTACGAGCAGTACTTC.

CDR3 loop: CASSLVGLAGGELFF. CDR3 DNA sequence: TGTGCCAGCAGCTTGGTAGGGCTAGCGGGCGGGGAGCTGTTTTTT. V is TRBV5-4 and J is TRBJ2-2, with TRBD2 matching 8 bases. The CDR3 spans 15 residues. CDR1 is SGHNT, CDR2 YYREEE, per germline (reference sequence). The V segment lost 0 bases and the J segment 7 bases; nucleotides outside the gene matches: 5.

The rearrangement uses TRBV3-1 (or the pseudogene TRBV3-2) and TRBJ2-5; weak D call: TRBD2 (6 bases). The ends were cut back, 0 bases at V and 7 bases at J, with 15 bases in the middle. The CDR3 length is 15 residues. Germline V CDR1 and CDR2: LGHDT, YNNKEL (reference sequence). In DNA, the CDR3 is TGTGCCAGCAGCCAAGATATGGGAGGCCGAGGGACCCAGTACTTC. Its protein is CASSQDMGGRGTQYF.

The chain has TRBV10-3 and TRBJ2-3; TRBD1 matches at 8 bases. The CDR3 is 15 amino acids. With V trimmed by 7 bases and J by 3 bases, 9 bases remained unmatched. Germline V gene sequence: CDR1 ENHRY, CDR2 SYGVKD. The DNA for the CDR3 is TGTGCCATCATGGGTCATGACAGGGGAACAGATACGCAGTATTTT. This codes for CAIMGHDRGTDTQYF.

The V gene is TRBV12-5, the J gene TRBJ2-5, with 7 bases lining up with TRBD1. The CDR3 is made up of 17 amino acids. Per the germline V gene, CDR1 is LGHNT and CDR2 is FRNRAP. V was clipped by 0 bases and J by 5 bases; unmatched bases: 12. The CDR3 region is CASGLVQDQGVGETQYF. The CDR3, as DNA: TGTGCTAGTGGTTTGGTACAAGATCAGGGGGTAGGGGAGACCCAGTACTTC.